Below are 13 T cell receptor beta chains sequenced from a single sample in a study of response to subunit inactivated influenza vaccine. In TCRdb, the RT-PCR reads were re-called with MiXCR into one record per CDR3 protein. Seen here are roughly 290,000 distinct CDR3 sequences, roughly 22% observed once, and the top ten hold 10% to 13%. Sequenced material: PBMCs from blood, taken less than 22 months after vaccination. All receptors come from a man aged 50 to 69 who received an inactivated influenza vaccine.

This clonotype was counted between two and nine times. J is TRBJ1-2 and V is TRBV6-1; 9 bases are a match to TRBD1. Germline loops: CDR1 MNHNS, CDR2 SASEGT. CDR3 size: 13 residues. V trimming: 7 bases; J trimming: 5 bases; junction bases outside the gene matches: 5. CDR3 DNA: TGTGCCAGCAAAACAGGGGGCTGGTATGGCTACACCTTC. Its translation is CASKTGGWYGYTF.

This clonotype was found a few times. The V gene is TRBV27, the J gene TRBJ1-5; D unresolved. The CDR3 contains 13 residues. CDR1 MNHEY and CDR2 SMNVEV come from the germline V gene (reference sequence). Trimming pared 10 bases from V and 7 bases from J, leaving 17 bases between. The CDR3 nucleotides read TGTGCCACCCCGTACGGGGAGACCCAGCCCCAGCATTTT. Residues: CATPYGETQPQHF.

In its sample, this clonotype was seen a few times. V gene TRBV3-1 combines with J gene TRBJ2-1, with 7 bases aligning to TRBD2. This CDR3 spans 15 amino acids. Germline-derived CDR1 and CDR2 are LGHDT and YNNKEL (reference sequence). The V gene end was trimmed by 2 bases and the J gene end by 3 bases; junction bases not matched to a gene: 4. Here the CDR3 DNA reads TGTGCCAGCAGCCAAACCTGGGACTACTACAATGAGCAGTTCTTC. Its protein product is CASSQTWDYYNEQFF.

The chain joins TRBV7-9 to TRBJ1-2; 8 nucleotides agree with TRBD1. The CDR3 covers 14 residues. The germline V gene encodes CDR1 SEHNR and CDR2 FQNEAQ (reference sequence). Unmatched junction bases numbered 5, after V lost 5 bases and J lost 3 bases. This CDR3 is CASSPRQGYYGYTF. The CDR3 coding sequence is TGTGCCAGCAGCCCGCGACAGGGGTACTATGGCTACACCTTC.

The gene calls are TRBV12-3 or TRBV12-4 and TRBJ2-5, with 7 positions matching TRBD1. V shed 6 bases, J shed 4 bases, and the junction held 8 bases outside the gene matches. This CDR3 is built from 14 residues. This CDR3 reads CASSLPTGIETQYF. DNA for the CDR3: TGTGCCAGCAGCCTCCCGACAGGGATAGAGACCCAGTACTTC.

This clonotype has ten or more counts. The chain uses TRBV18 and TRBJ1-1; 7 nucleotides agree with TRBD1. V shed 4 bases, J shed 4 bases, and the junction held 3 bases outside the gene matches. Germline assignment: CDR1 KGHSH and CDR2 LQKENI. The CDR3 consists of 13 residues. The CDR3 region has the DNA TGTGCCAGCTCACTAGACAGGGTCACTGAAGCTTTCTTT. As protein: CASSLDRVTEAFF.

This clonotype showed up many times. The chain joins TRBV3-1 to TRBJ2-3; D perhaps matches TRBD2 (5 bases). V was pared by 0 bases and J by 3 bases, with 22 bases between. The CDR3 is 19 amino acids. CDR1 and CDR2 (germline): LGHDT, YNNKEL (reference sequence). The CDR3 DNA is TGTGCCAGCAGCCAAGAATGGCGGGTGCCCCTCACGCAGACAGATACGCAGTATTTT. As protein: CASSQEWRVPLTQTDTQYF.

This clonotype occurred a few times. Germline and junction disagree at one end, which may indicate a read error. The rearrangement joins TRBV6-1 to TRBJ2-7, with 7 bases aligning to TRBD2. The CDR3 runs to 16 residues. Germline loops: CDR1 MNHNS, CDR2 SASEGT. Here the CDR3 reads CASSDRTAGQSYGQYF. The CDR3 region has the DNA TGTGCCAGCAGCGACCGAACAGCGGGGCAGTCCTACGGGCAGTACTTC.

The rearrangement links TRBV5-4 to TRBJ2-3, with a weak D call TRBD2 (5 bases). This CDR3 is 14 amino acids long. V was trimmed by 4 bases and J by 8 bases, leaving 17 bases between them. Germline V gene lookup returns CDR1 SGHNT and CDR2 YYREEE (reference sequence). CDR3 protein: CASSLIRDSPTQYF. CDR3 nucleotide sequence: TGTGCCAGCAGCCTGATACGGGATTCCCCTACGCAGTATTTT.

This chain connects TRBV5-5 to TRBJ1-1; D ambiguous. Germline V lookup: CDR1 SGHKS, CDR2 YYEKEE (reference sequence). The CDR3 is 12 amino acids. Trimming removed 4 bases at V and 8 bases at J, with 12 bases between. The CDR3 DNA reads TGTGCCAGCAGCCCTCACCCGGAAGAAGCTTTCTTT. Encoded protein: CASSPHPEEAFF.

Only a few counts were recorded for this clonotype. The chain joins TRBV10-3 to TRBJ1-1; D perhaps matches TRBD1 (5 bases). V lost 7 bases, J lost 0 bases, and 12 bases lay in between. CDR3 length: 14 residues. The germline V gene has CDR1 ENHRY and CDR2 SYGVKD. The DNA of the CDR3 is TGTGCCATCACCCGGGACCCTATGAACACTGAAGCTTTCTTT. Encoded protein: CAITRDPMNTEAFF.

Judged by abundance, this clonotype is medium-sized. The V call is TRBV29-1, the J call TRBJ2-3; D remains unclear. This CDR3 has 12 amino acids. The V and J ends lost 2 bases and 4 bases respectively, with 7 bases between them. Germline-derived CDR1 and CDR2 are SQVTM and ANQGSEA. For the CDR3, the DNA is TGCAGCGTTGAACTAGTCGCAGATACGCAGTATTTT. Translating it yields CSVELVADTQYF.

This clonotype was observed many times. The rearrangement uses TRBV20-1 and TRBJ1-3, with D maybe TRBD1 (6 bases). CDR1 and CDR2 (germline): DFQATT, SNEGSKA (reference sequence). V was pared by 5 bases and J by 4 bases, with 12 bases between. There are 13 residues in the CDR3. The CDR3 DNA reads as TGCAGTGCTTCGACAGGATCGGGAAACACCATATATTTT. Protein product: CSASTGSGNTIYF.